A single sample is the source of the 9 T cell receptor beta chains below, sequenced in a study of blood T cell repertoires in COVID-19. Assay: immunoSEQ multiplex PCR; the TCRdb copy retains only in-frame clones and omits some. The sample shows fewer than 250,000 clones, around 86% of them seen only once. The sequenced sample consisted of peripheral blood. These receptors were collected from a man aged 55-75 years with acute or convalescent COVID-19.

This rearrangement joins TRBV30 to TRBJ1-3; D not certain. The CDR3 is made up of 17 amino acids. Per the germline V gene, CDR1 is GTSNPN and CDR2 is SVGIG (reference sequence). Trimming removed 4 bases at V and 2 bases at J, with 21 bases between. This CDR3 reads CAWIPVLGQTTGNTIYF. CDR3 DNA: TGTGCCTGGATCCCGGTTCTTGGGCAGACCACTGGAAACACCATATATTTT.

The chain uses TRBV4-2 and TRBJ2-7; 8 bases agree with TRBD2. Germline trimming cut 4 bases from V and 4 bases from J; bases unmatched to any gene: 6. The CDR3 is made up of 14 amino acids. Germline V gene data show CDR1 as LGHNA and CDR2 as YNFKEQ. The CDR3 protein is CASSLTSVQYEQYF. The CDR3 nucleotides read TGTGCCAGCAGCCTGACTAGCGTTCAATACGAGCAGTACTTC.

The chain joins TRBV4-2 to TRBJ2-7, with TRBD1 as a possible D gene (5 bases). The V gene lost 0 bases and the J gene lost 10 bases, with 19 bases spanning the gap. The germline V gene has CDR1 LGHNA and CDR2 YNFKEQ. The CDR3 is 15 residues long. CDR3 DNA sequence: TGTGCCAGCAGCCAAGAGGGCAGGGTAACCCTCCCCCAGTACTTC. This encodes CASSQEGRVTLPQYF.

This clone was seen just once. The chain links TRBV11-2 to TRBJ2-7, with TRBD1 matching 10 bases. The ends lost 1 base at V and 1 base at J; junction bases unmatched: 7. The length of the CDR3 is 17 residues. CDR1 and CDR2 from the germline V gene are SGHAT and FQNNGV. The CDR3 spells CASSLGSWGQGSYEQYF. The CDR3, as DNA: TGTGCCAGCAGCTTAGGGTCGTGGGGACAGGGGTCCTACGAGCAGTACTTC.

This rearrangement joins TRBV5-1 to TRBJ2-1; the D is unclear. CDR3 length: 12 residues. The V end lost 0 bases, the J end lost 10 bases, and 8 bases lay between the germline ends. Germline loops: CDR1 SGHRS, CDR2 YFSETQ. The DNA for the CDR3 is TGCGCCAGCAGCTTGGTGCCGGTGGAGCAGTTCTTC. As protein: CASSLVPVEQFF. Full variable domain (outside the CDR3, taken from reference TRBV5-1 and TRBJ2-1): KAGVTQTPRYLIKTRGQQVTLSCSPISGHRSVSWYQQTPGQGLQFLFEYFSETQRNKGNFPGRFSGRQFSNSRSEMNVSTLELGDSALYLCASSLVPVEQFFGPGTRLTVL.

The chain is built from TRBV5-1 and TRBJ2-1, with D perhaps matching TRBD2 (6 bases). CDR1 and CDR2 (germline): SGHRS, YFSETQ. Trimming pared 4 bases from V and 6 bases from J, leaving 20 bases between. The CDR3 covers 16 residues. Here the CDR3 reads CASSLQGVPGGNEQFF. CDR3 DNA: TGCGCCAGCAGCCTCCAAGGGGTCCCCGGGGGCAATGAGCAGTTCTTC.

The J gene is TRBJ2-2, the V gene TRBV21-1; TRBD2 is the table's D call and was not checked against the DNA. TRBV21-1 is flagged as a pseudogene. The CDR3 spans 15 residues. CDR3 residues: CASSALAGWAGELFF. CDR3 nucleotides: TGTGCCAGCAGCGCACTAGCGGGGTGGGCCGGGGAGCTGTTTTTT.

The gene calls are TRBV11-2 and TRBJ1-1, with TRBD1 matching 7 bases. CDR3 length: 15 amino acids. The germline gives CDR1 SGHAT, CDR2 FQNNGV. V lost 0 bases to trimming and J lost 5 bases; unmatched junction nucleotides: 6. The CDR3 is CASSLDRGRGTEAFF. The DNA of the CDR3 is TGTGCCAGCAGCTTAGATCGCGGCAGGGGGACTGAAGCTTTCTTT.

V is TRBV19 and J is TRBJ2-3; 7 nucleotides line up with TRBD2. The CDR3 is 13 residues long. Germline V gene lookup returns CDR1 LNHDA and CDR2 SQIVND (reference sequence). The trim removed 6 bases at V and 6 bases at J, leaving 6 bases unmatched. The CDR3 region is CASSGGSFDTQYF. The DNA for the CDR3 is TGTGCCAGTAGCGGGGGGAGTTTCGATACGCAGTATTTT.